This TCR beta chain was documented in a study of spatial heterogeneity in lung cancer. Study information: Among detected sequences, beta-chain ones consistently exceeded alpha-chain ones in number. Study-wide points: Ubiquitous, expanded tumor-derived TCRs were more frequently observed in blood at resection than at follow-up.

TCR cDNA molecules were tagged individually, and each one carried a unique molecular identifier. MiXCR was run by TCRdb on the 5' RACE reads, yielding one entry per CDR3 protein. The sample includes about 44,000 distinct CDR3 sequences, roughly an eighth of them seen just once. This clonotype showed up just once. Its target is not known. With a much larger clone just one base away, this may be a read error. Trimming cost V 7 bases and J 2 bases, with 10 bases left between them. The CDR3 loop spans 13 amino acids. Germline V gene lookup returns CDR1 MNHEY and CDR2 SVGAGI. Regarding time point: sample taken at primary tumor resection. Whole RNA came from tumor, nontumor lung or frozen PBMC and was sequenced without being sorted.

This clonotype originated in a male donor with early-stage non-small cell lung cancer. The source was PBMCs, collected at surgery. This rearrangement joins TRBV6-5 to TRBJ2-3; D remains ambiguous. This chain's CDR3 is CASTSSHTDTQYF. CDR3 in DNA: TGTGCCAGCACCTCATCGCACACAGATACGCAGTATTTT.